Shown below are 9 T cell receptor beta chains from a single sample sequenced in a study of glioma-infiltrating T cells. Amplification of TCR alpha and beta CDR3 regions from RNA used iRepertoire nested multiplex PCR. Each CDR3 protein gets one entry after TCRdb re-called the multiplex PCR reads with MiXCR. The sample has approximately 190,000 distinct CDR3 sequences, 32% seen once; the top ten hold around 20%. Sequences were obtained from glioma tissue, nonneoplastic brain tissue, or PBMCs (not recorded which). The receptors stem from a human donor with low-grade glioma or glioblastoma, undergoing nonglioma brain surgery, or in good health (not recorded which).

This sequence joins TRBV29-1 and TRBJ2-7, with D uncertain. The CDR3 covers 15 residues. With 0 bases removed from V and 4 bases from J, the gap between germline ends came to 16 bases. Germline V lookup: CDR1 SQVTM, CDR2 ANQGSEA. The CDR3 DNA reads as TGCAGCGTTGAAGATGAGAGTCCCCCGGGTTACGAGCAGTACTTC. Residues: CSVEDESPPGYEQYF.

On this clonotype: A read error may be the cause here, since a much bigger clone is one base away. This rearrangement joins TRBV2 to TRBJ1-3, with D possibly being TRBD1 (5 bases). The germline V gene has CDR1 SNHLY and CDR2 FYNNEI. V was clipped by 2 bases and J by 3 bases, with 11 bases between them. The CDR3 is made up of 15 amino acids. The CDR3 reads CASSERQSFGNTIYF. The CDR3 bases are TGTGCCAGCAGTGAAAGACAGAGCTTTGGAAACACCATATATTTT.

The chain links TRBV10-3 to TRBJ2-7, with D tentatively TRBD2 (6 bases). V was pared by 6 bases and J by 0 bases, with 24 bases between. Looked up from germline, CDR1 is ENHRY and CDR2 is SYGVKD. The CDR3 is 18 amino acids. CDR3 sequence reads: CAISQVPDMGGGSYEQYF. The CDR3 region has the DNA TGTGCCATCAGCCAGGTCCCAGATATGGGAGGAGGCTCCTACGAGCAGTACTTC.

Comments on this clonotype: A much bigger clone sits one base away, suggesting this may be a read error. The CDR3 DNA sequence: TGTGCCAGTAGTGTGGGAGAGACCTACGAGCAGTACTTC. Translation: CASSVGETYEQYF. The rearrangement uses TRBV7-2 and TRBJ2-7; TRBD2 is a possible D gene (5 bases). The CDR3 is made up of 13 amino acids. The germline V gene has CDR1 SGHTA and CDR2 FQGNSA. The V end lost 9 bases, the J end lost 2 bases, and 14 bases lay between the germline ends.

The sample holds many counts of this clonotype. The chain combines TRBV6-1 with TRBJ2-6, with unresolved D. There are 15 residues in the CDR3. Germline CDR1 MNHNS, CDR2 SASEGT. Trimming left V 2 bases short and J 0 bases short, with 5 bases between. CDR3 coding DNA: TGTGCCAGCAGTGAACAGGACTCTGGGGCCAACGTCCTGACTTTC. It yields the protein CASSEQDSGANVLTF.

With respect to this clonotype: A much larger clone differs from this one at a single base, so this may be a read error. The V gene is TRBV11-2, the J gene TRBJ2-1; TRBD2 is a possible D gene (5 bases). This CDR3 contains 17 residues. Germline V gene lookup returns CDR1 SGHAT and CDR2 FQNNGV. The CDR3 is CASRAVAGKLTYNEQLF. The CDR3 bases are TGTGCCAGCAGGGCCGTGGCGGGCAAATTGACTTACAATGAGCAGTTATTC.

CDR3 DNA: TGTGCCAGCAGCTCCCCGGGCACTAGCGGGAGCGCCCTCTACAATGAGCAGTTCTTC. Translated, it gives CASSSPGTSGSALYNEQFF. This rearrangement joins TRBV7-9 to TRBJ2-1; 11 bases map to TRBD2. The CDR3 spans 19 residues. The V gene's germline CDR1 is SEHNR and CDR2 FQNEAQ (reference sequence). V trimming: 4 bases; J trimming: 3 bases; junction bases outside the gene matches: 14.

The J gene is TRBJ2-5, the V gene TRBV6-1; 9 nucleotides match TRBD2. Germline V gene lookup returns CDR1 MNHNS and CDR2 SASEGT. This CDR3 comprises 16 residues. The J segment lost 6 bases and the V segment lost 4 bases, leaving 12 bases of the junction unmatched. The CDR3 sequence is CASSVGLASPSKTQYF. The DNA of the CDR3 is TGTGCCAGCAGTGTAGGACTAGCGTCCCCTTCGAAGACCCAGTACTTC.

This clonotype was recorded many times. The rearrangement joins TRBV27 to TRBJ1-2, with TRBD1 identical over 7 bases. Germline V gene data show CDR1 as MNHEY and CDR2 as SMNVEV (reference sequence). The CDR3 is made up of 13 amino acids. Trimming cost V 6 bases and J 8 bases; bases outside gene matches: 9. CDR3 sequence (DNA): TGTGCCAGCAGCCTTAAGACAGGGTTCGGCTACACCTTC. Encoded protein: CASSLKTGFGYTF.